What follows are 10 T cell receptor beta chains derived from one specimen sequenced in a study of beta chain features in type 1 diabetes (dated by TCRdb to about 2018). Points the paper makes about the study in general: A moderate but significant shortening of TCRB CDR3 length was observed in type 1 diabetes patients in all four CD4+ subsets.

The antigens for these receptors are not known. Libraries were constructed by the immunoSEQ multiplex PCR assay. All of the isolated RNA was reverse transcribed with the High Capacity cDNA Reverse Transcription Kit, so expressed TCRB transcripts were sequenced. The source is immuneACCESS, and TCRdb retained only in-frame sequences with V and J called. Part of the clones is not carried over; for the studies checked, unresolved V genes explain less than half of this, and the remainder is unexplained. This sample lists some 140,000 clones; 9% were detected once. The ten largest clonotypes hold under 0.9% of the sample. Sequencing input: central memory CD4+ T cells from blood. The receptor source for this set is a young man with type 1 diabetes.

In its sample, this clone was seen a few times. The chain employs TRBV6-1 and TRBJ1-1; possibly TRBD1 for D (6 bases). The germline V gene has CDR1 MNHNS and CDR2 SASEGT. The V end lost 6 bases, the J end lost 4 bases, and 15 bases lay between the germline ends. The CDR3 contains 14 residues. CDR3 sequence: CASSRGVGATEAFF. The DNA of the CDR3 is TGTGCCAGCAGCCGGGGGGTGGGGGCCACTGAAGCTTTCTTT.

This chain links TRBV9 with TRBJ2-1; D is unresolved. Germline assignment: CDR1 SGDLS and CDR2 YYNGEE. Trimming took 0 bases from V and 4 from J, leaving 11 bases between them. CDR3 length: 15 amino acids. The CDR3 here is CASSVVGSGYNEQFF. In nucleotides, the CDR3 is TGTGCCAGCAGCGTAGTAGGATCAGGATACAATGAGCAGTTCTTC.

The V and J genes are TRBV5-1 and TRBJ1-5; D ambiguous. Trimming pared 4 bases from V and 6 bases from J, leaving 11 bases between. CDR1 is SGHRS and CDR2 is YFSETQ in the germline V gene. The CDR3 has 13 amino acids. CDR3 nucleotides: TGCGCCAGCAGCGACGACTCTGGTCAGCCCCAGCATTTT. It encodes CASSDDSGQPQHF.

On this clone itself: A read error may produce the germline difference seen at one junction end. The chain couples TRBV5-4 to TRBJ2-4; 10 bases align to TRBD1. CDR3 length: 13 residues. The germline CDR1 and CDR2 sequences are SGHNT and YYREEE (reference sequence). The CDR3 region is CASSPDRQGAGDF. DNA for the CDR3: TGCGCCAGCAGCCCGGATCGACAGGGGGCCGGGGACTTC.

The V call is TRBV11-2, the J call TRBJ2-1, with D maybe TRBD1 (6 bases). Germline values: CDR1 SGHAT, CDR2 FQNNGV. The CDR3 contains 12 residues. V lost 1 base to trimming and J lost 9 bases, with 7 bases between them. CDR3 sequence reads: CASSLAGAEQFF. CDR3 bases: TGTGCCAGCAGCTTAGCAGGGGCTGAGCAGTTCTTC.

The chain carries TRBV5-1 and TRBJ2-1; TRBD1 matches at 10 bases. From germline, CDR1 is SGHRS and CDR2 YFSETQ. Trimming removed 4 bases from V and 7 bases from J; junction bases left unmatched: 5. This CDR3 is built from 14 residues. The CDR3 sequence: CASSGGQGMNEQFF. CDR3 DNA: TGCGCCAGCAGCGGGGGACAGGGGATGAATGAGCAGTTCTTC.

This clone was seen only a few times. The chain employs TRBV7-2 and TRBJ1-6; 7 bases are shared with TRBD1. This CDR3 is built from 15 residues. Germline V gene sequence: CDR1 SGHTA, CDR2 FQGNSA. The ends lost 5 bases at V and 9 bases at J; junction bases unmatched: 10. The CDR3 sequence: CASSETGVRGSPLHF. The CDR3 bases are TGTGCCAGCAGCGAAACAGGGGTTCGGGGTTCACCCCTCCACTTT.

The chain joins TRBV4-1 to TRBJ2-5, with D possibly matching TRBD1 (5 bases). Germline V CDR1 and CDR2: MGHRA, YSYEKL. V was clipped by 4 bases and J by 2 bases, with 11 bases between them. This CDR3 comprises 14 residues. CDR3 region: CASSRQPFQETQYF. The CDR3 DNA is TGCGCCAGCAGCCGACAGCCATTTCAAGAGACCCAGTACTTC.

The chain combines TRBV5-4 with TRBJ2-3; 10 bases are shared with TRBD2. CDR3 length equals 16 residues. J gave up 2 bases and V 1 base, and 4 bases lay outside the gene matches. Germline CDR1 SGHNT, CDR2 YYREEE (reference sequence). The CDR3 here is CASSLNSGGTTDTQYF. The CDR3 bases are TGTGCCAGCAGCTTGAATAGCGGGGGGACCACAGATACGCAGTATTTT.

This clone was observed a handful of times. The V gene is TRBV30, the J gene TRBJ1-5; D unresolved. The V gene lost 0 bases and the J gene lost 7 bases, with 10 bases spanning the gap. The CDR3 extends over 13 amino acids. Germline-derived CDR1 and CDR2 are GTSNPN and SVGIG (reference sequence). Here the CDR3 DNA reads TGTGCCTGGAGTGTAGATCGGTGGCAGCCCCAGCATTTT. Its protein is CAWSVDRWQPQHF.